In its sample, the clone carrying this TCR beta chain was seen a few times. Germline CDR1 and CDR2: SNHLY and FYNNEI. The junction had 4 bases not matched to a gene; V was cut back by 2 bases and J by 0 bases. The CDR3 is 16 residues long. A J-beta primer mix and a sample-barcoded 5' primer were used in a second PCR of roughly 7 to 12 cycles. TCRdb processed the 5' RACE reads anew with MiXCR; each CDR3 protein has one entry. The repertoire holds 760,000 or so distinct CDR3 sequences, with 20% to 25% as singletons. The data belong to a study of blood T cells in healthy people across ages. The same data also went into a second study, on T cells of mothers and their children.

The genes are TRBV2 and TRBJ2-1; 7 bases line up with TRBD2. Material for sequencing was blood. The TCR was taken from a boy aged 5 to 17 in good health. The CDR3 bases are TGTGCCAGCAGTGAATGGGGGGGTTTCTCCTACAATGAGCAGTTCTTC. Translated, it gives CASSEWGGFSYNEQFF.